This is a list of T cell receptor beta chains from one sample in a study of shared clonotypes between healthy human individuals. The table came from immunoSEQ multiplex PCR; TCRdb's copy has only in-frame clones and leaves some out. Of about 590,000 clones in the sample, nearly 97% were seen once. The sequenced material came from naive CD8+ T cells sorted from blood. These receptors originate from a woman in her 30s in good health. Both conserved end residues are part of each CDR3. D genes are given only for firm matches. The size field is filled for only some rows; it gives once, few, many or a size class.

>15|NA|TRBV2|NA|TRBJ2-7
TGTGCCAGCAGTGAAGGCCGGGACCCTACCTACGAGCAGTACTTC
CASSEGRDPTYEQYF
>14|NA|TRBV4-1|TRBD2|TRBJ2-5
TGCGCCAGCAGCCAAGGCCGGGGGGTAGAGACCCAGTACTTC
CASSQGRGVETQYF
>15|NA|TRBV5-4|NA|TRBJ1-1
TGTGCCAGCAGCTTAGGCTCAGGGACCAGAACTGAAGCTTTCTTT
CASSLGSGTRTEAFF
>16|NA|TRBV7-2|NA|TRBJ1-3
TGTGCCAGCAGCTTAGTGGGCGGCGGTTCTGGAAACACCATATATTTT
CASSLVGGGSGNTIYF
>13|NA|TRBV19|NA|TRBJ2-7
TGTGCCAGTAGGGGGCAGGGGCACTACGAGCAGTACTTC
CASRGQGHYEQYF
>11|NA|TRBV5-5|TRBD1|TRBJ2-1
TGTGCCAGCAGCCCTGACAGGGTTCGTTTCTTC
CASSPDRVRFF
>13|NA|TRBV2|TRBD2|TRBJ2-5
TGTGCCAGCAGCCCCGGGGGGATAGAGACCCAGTACTTC
CASSPGGIETQYF
>14|NA|TRBV9|NA|TRBJ2-6
TGTGCCAGCAGCGTCGGGGGTGGGGCCAACGTCCTGACTTTC
CASSVGGGANVLTF
>19|once|TRBV11-2|TRBD2|TRBJ2-5
TGTGCCAGCAGCGCCCCGACTAGCGGGGGAGGGGTGCGCCAAGAGACCCAGTACTTC
CASSAPTSGGGVRQETQYF
>11|NA|TRBV30|NA|TRBJ2-7
TGTGCCTGGAGTGCCGTACGGGAGCAGTACTTC
CAWSAVREQYF
>14|NA|TRBV27|NA|TRBJ2-1
TGTGCCAGCAGTTTAATGGCAGTTGAGGATGAGCAGTTCTTC
CASSLMAVEDEQFF
>11|NA|TRBV7-9|NA|TRBJ2-1
TGTGCCAGCAGCCCAGGGGTGGAGCAGTTCTTC
CASSPGVEQFF
>13|NA|TRBV11-2|NA|TRBJ1-1
TGTGCCAGCAGCTTTCTCGAGGGGCCTGAAGCTTTCTTT
CASSFLEGPEAFF